This T cell receptor beta chain was recorded in a study of post-analysis software for immune sequencing data. Study at large: Relapsing-remitting, secondary progressive and progressive-relapsing multiple sclerosis were all included among the disease courses. Study results and caveats: The study found TRBV5-6, TRBV5-1 and TRBV20-1 among roughly 5 TRBV segments more frequent in patients than controls. The authors found that F measure strongly co-clustered same-batch samples.

Points on this clonotype: The antigen remains undetermined.

Built from TCR beta cDNA, the libraries had unique molecular identifiers in them. Once roughly 1 to 10 million T cells were used, hundreds of thousands of cDNA molecules resulted. TCRdb reprocessed the PCR reads via MiXCR and lists one record per CDR3 protein. This table has about 820,000 distinct CDR3 sequences, roughly 58% appearing once. V lost 1 base, J lost 2 bases, and 15 bases lay in between. The CDR3 runs 15 residues. Germline loops: CDR1 SQVTM, CDR2 ANQGSEA. The sample consisted of blood. This receptor was obtained from a girl aged 10 to 17 with multiple sclerosis. The chain couples TRBV29-1 to TRBJ2-7; TRBD1 might be the D (6 bases). The CDR3 protein is CSVEVGQMRAYEQYF. The CDR3 nucleotides read TGCAGCGTTGAAGTAGGACAGATGAGAGCCTACGAGCAGTACTTC.